Below, 8 T cell receptor beta chains from the same sample are listed, as sequenced in a study of T cells in Graves' hyperthyroidism and ophthalmopathy. Amplification yielded TCR beta CDR3 regions, with RNA transcripts as the source. Researchers ran a first-round RT-PCR on the TCR CDR3 using the HTBI primer set. TCRdb passed the multiplex PCR reads through MiXCR, listing each CDR3 protein once. The sample lists some 440,000 distinct CDR3 sequences, less than 20% occurring once. Sequencing was done on a sample of blood. The receptors here all came from a woman younger than 30 with Graves' hyperthyroidism.

This clonotype was found many times. The V and J genes are TRBV12-3 or TRBV12-4 and TRBJ1-5; D not resolved. The V end was cut by 3 bases, the J end by 3 bases, with 6 bases between. The CDR3 sequence is 13 residues long. The CDR3 sequence: CASSFGNNQPQHF. The CDR3, as DNA: TGTGCCAGCAGTTTTGGGAACAATCAGCCCCAGCATTTT.

In its sample, this clonotype was seen a few times. CDR3 in DNA: TGTGCCAGCAGTTACCTGGCCTTTCCGATCTCGCCCCTCCACTTT. It specifies CASSYLAFPISPLHF. The rearrangement joins TRBV6-5 to TRBJ1-6; D not resolved. Germline loops: CDR1 MNHEY, CDR2 SVGAGI. Trimming removed 2 bases from V and 13 bases from J, with 18 bases in between. The CDR3 has 15 amino acids.

This clonotype was found many times. The chain combines TRBV7-2 with TRBJ2-7, with unresolved D. From germline, CDR1 is SGHTA and CDR2 FQGNSA. Trimming removed 7 bases at V and 5 bases at J, with 12 bases between. The CDR3 totals 12 residues. The CDR3 region is CASTPGPDEQYF. CDR3 coding DNA: TGTGCCAGCACCCCAGGTCCGGACGAGCAGTACTTC.

This clonotype was counted at least ten times. The chain combines TRBV6-1 with TRBJ2-1; 7 nucleotides agree with TRBD2. J gave up 8 bases and V 9 bases, and 16 bases lay outside the gene matches. Germline assignment: CDR1 MNHNS and CDR2 SASEGT. The CDR3 consists of 15 residues. The CDR3 DNA is TGTGCCAGTTTGACTAGCTGGGGTGGCGGGGATGAGCAGTTCTTC. The encoded protein is CASLTSWGGGDEQFF.

This clonotype was observed at least ten times. The chain employs TRBV18 and TRBJ1-6; possible D gene TRBD1, 5 bases. Germline CDR1 KGHSH, CDR2 LQKENI. V lost 2 bases, J lost 11 bases, and 7 bases lay in between. This CDR3 is built from 12 residues. The CDR3 coding sequence is TGTGCCAGCTCACCAGGGGGGGCACCCCTCCACTTT. Encoded protein: CASSPGGAPLHF. Complete variable domain (other parts from reference TRBV18 and TRBJ1-6): NAGVMQNPRHLVRRRGQEARLRCSPMKGHSHVYWYRQLPEEGLKFMVYLQKENIIDESGMPKERFSAEFPKEGPSILRIQQVVRGDSAAYFCASSPGGAPLHFGNGTRLTVT.

This clonotype was recorded at least ten times. V gene TRBV20-1 combines with J gene TRBJ1-1; D is undetermined. Between the trimmed V and J ends, which lost 2 bases and 2 bases, there was a span of 9 bases. The CDR3 extends over 13 amino acids. From germline, CDR1 is DFQATT and CDR2 SNEGSKA (reference sequence). CDR3 coding DNA: TGCAGTGCTAGATGGTACGGAAACACTGAAGCTTTCTTT. Translation: CSARWYGNTEAFF.

This clonotype turned up a few times. CDR3 nucleotide sequence: TGTGCCAGCAGCCCCCGGACAGGGGGAACGCAAGAGACCCAGTACTTC. Translated, it gives CASSPRTGGTQETQYF. The V gene is TRBV5-4, the J gene TRBJ2-5, with 10 bases aligning to TRBD1. This CDR3 comprises 16 residues. From germline, CDR1 is SGHNT and CDR2 YYREEE (reference sequence). Trimming cost V 4 bases and J 2 bases; bases outside gene matches: 8.

The V and J genes are TRBV27 and TRBJ2-7; the D is unclear. Trimming shortened V by 2 bases and J by 0 bases, and 17 bases separated the two germline ends. The CDR3 is 17 residues long. The germline V gene has CDR1 MNHEY and CDR2 SMNVEV (reference sequence). Written as DNA, the CDR3 is TGTGCCAGCAGTTTAAGGCCCCCCGTGTGGGGCTCCTACGAGCAGTACTTC. Its protein product is CASSLRPPVWGSYEQYF.